Shown below are 30 T cell receptor beta chains from a single sample sequenced in a study of PD-L1 blockade in urothelial cancer. Measured with immunoSEQ multiplex PCR; TCRdb has only the in-frame clones, and not every one. Here the sample spans about 30,000 clones, 80% to 90% being singletons. The time point is: peripheral blood 6 weeks after treatment start. This specimen consisted of PBMCs, obtained around atezolizumab (anti-PD-L1) treatment. The source is an elderly man with urothelial cancer.

This chain links TRBV10-3 with TRBJ2-4; D is ambiguous. V was pared by 10 bases and J by 1 base, with 14 bases between. This CDR3 is built from 14 residues. The V gene's germline CDR1 is ENHRY and CDR2 SYGVKD. The CDR3 loop is CATAEGSAKNIQYF. In DNA form, the CDR3 reads TGTGCCACTGCGGAAGGTTCGGCCAAAAACATTCAGTACTTC.

The chain is built from TRBV5-5 and TRBJ2-1; a possible D gene is TRBD2 (6 bases). Germline V gene sequence: CDR1 SGHKS, CDR2 YYEKEE (reference sequence). V was clipped by 0 bases and J by 2 bases, with 12 bases between them. This CDR3 has 16 amino acids. CDR3: CASSLGLSSAYNEQFF. Here the CDR3 DNA reads TGTGCCAGCAGCTTGGGTCTCTCTAGCGCCTACAATGAGCAGTTCTTC. Together with reference TRBV5-5 and TRBJ2-1, the CDR3 gives the full variable domain: DAGVTQSPTHLIKTRGQQVTLRCSPISGHKSVSWYQQVLGQGPQFIFQYYEKEERGRGNFPDRFSARQFPNYSSELNVNALLLGDSALYLCASSLGLSSAYNEQFFGPGTRLTVL.

The gene calls are TRBV5-1 and TRBJ1-1, with D perhaps TRBD1 (6 bases). The CDR3 is 14 residues long. Per the germline V gene, CDR1 is SGHRS and CDR2 is YFSETQ. The V end was cut by 0 bases, the J end by 5 bases, with 11 bases between. CDR3 bases: TGCGCCAGCAGCTTGGACAGGGAGAGGACTGAAGCTTTCTTT. This gives the protein CASSLDRERTEAFF. Based on the CDR3 plus reference TRBV5-1 and TRBJ1-1, the full variable domain is KAGVTQTPRYLIKTRGQQVTLSCSPISGHRSVSWYQQTPGQGLQFLFEYFSETQRNKGNFPGRFSGRQFSNSRSEMNVSTLELGDSALYLCASSLDRERTEAFFGQGTRLTVV.

This chain uses TRBV29-1 with TRBJ2-1; 9 bases map to TRBD2. J lost 4 bases, V lost 5 bases, and 9 bases had no gene match. Germline CDR1 reads SQVTM; CDR2 reads ANQGSEA. The CDR3 length is 15 residues. For the CDR3, the DNA is TGCAGCGTTAAGTCGGGCAGCGGGGGGTACAATGAGCAGTTCTTC. This codes for CSVKSGSGGYNEQFF.

The chain couples TRBV6-6 to TRBJ1-4; unclear D gene. Per germline, CDR1 MNHNY and CDR2 SVGAGI (reference sequence). CDR3 size: 16 residues. V dropped 8 bases and J dropped 0 bases, with 16 bases sitting between them. Here the CDR3 DNA reads TGTGCCAGCCGGGGTAGCGAACTAGCAACTAATGAAAAACTGTTTTTT. This sequence encodes CASRGSELATNEKLFF.

The CDR3 bases are TGTGCCAGCAGCTTAAACTCCGGACTAGTCTGGCACGAGCAGTACTTC. It codes for CASSLNSGLVWHEQYF. The rearrangement links TRBV7-2 to TRBJ2-7; 7 nucleotides line up with TRBD2. Germline loops: CDR1 SGHTA, CDR2 FQGNSA. This CDR3 is 16 amino acids long. V was pared by 2 bases and J by 5 bases, with 12 bases of the junction left unmatched.

V and J are TRBV9 and TRBJ2-2, with TRBD2 identical over 10 bases. Per the germline V gene, CDR1 is SGDLS and CDR2 is YYNGEE. V lost 0 bases to trimming and J lost 4 bases; unmatched junction nucleotides: 9. The length of the CDR3 is 18 residues. The CDR3 DNA is TGTGCCAGCAGCGTAGGAGTATCTAGCGGGAGCTCCACCGGGGAGCTGTTTTTT. It encodes CASSVGVSSGSSTGELFF.

V gene TRBV30 combines with J gene TRBJ1-1; 8 nucleotides match TRBD1. The J segment lost 1 base and the V segment lost 4 bases, leaving 8 bases of the junction unmatched. Germline V CDR1 and CDR2: GTSNPN, SVGIG (reference sequence). The CDR3 has 15 residues. CDR3 sequence (DNA): TGTGCCTGGACCCAGCCCGGGACAGGGAACACTGAAGCTTTCTTT. This codes for CAWTQPGTGNTEAFF.

This clone is a singleton in its sample. In nucleotides, the CDR3 is TGTGCCTGGAGTGCAGGCTCTGGAAACACCATATATTTT. This sequence encodes CAWSAGSGNTIYF. The chain employs TRBV30 and TRBJ1-3; the D is unclear. The CDR3 is 13 residues long. V lost 1 base, J lost 0 bases, and 4 bases lay in between. Germline CDR1 GTSNPN, CDR2 SVGIG (reference sequence). Full variable domain (missing parts from reference TRBV30 and TRBJ1-3): SQTIHQWPATLVQPVGSPLSLECTVEGTSNPNLYWYRQAAGRGLQLLFYSVGIGQISSEVPQNLSASRPQDRQFILSSKKLLLSDSGFYLCAWSAGSGNTIYFGEGSWLTVV.

For the CDR3, the DNA is TGTGCCAGCAGCTTCCAGCGGGCCTACAATGAGCAGTTCTTC. It translates to CASSFQRAYNEQFF. J is TRBJ2-1 and V is TRBV11-2; perhaps TRBD2 as D (6 bases). The V gene lost 3 bases and the J gene lost 2 bases, with 8 bases spanning the gap. The CDR3 is 14 residues long. Germline CDR1 is SGHAT and CDR2 is FQNNGV.

J is TRBJ2-1 and V is TRBV4-2; 11 bases align to TRBD2. Trimming at V came to 0 bases and at J to 6 bases, leaving 7 bases not matched to a gene. The CDR3 loop spans 17 amino acids. CDR1 and CDR2 from the germline V gene are LGHNA and YNFKEQ. The CDR3 region has the DNA TGTGCCAGCAGCCAAGATTTCCTAGCGGGAGGCCGCAATGAGCAGTTCTTC. It translates to CASSQDFLAGGRNEQFF.

The chain has TRBV29-1 and TRBJ2-2, with a possible D match to TRBD2 (6 bases). Trimming stripped 4 bases from V and 4 bases from J, with 16 bases between. There are 15 residues in the CDR3. Germline lookup yields CDR1 SQVTM and CDR2 ANQGSEA. The CDR3 DNA follows: TGCAGCGTTGTTGCGGGGCAGGTTGGCACCGGGGAGCTGTTTTTT. As protein: CSVVAGQVGTGELFF.

The V and J genes are TRBV5-1 and TRBJ2-5, with TRBD2 matching over 11 bases. The length of the CDR3 is 15 residues. Germline V CDR1 and CDR2: SGHRS, YFSETQ. V lost 6 bases and J lost 5; bases outside the gene matches: 9. The CDR3 loop reads CASNLAGGPGETQYF. CDR3 nucleotides: TGCGCCAGCAACCTAGCGGGAGGCCCAGGGGAGACCCAGTACTTC.

The V call is TRBV7-2, the J call TRBJ1-2, with 8 bases that match TRBD1. Germline V gene sequence: CDR1 SGHTA, CDR2 FQGNSA. The J segment lost 6 bases and the V segment lost 4 bases, leaving 7 bases of the junction unmatched. There are 14 residues in the CDR3. The CDR3 DNA reads as TGTGCCAGCAGCTCCAGGACAGGGAGGGATGGCTACACCTTC. This translates into CASSSRTGRDGYTF. The full variable domain, rest sourced from reference TRBV7-2 and TRBJ1-2, is GAGVSQSPSNKVTEKGKDVELRCDPISGHTALYWYRQSLGQGLEFLIYFQGNSAPDKSGLPSDRFSAERTGGSVSTLTIQRTQQEDSAVYLCASSSRTGRDGYTFGSGTRLTVV.

V usage is TRBV7-2 and J usage is TRBJ2-6, with 7 bases lining up with TRBD1. Germline V gene data show CDR1 as SGHTA and CDR2 as FQGNSA. CDR3 length: 17 amino acids. Trimming took 1 base from V and 4 from J; bases not matched to a gene: 7. CDR3 coding DNA: TGTGCCAGCAGCTTAGTATTACAGGGGTTCGGGGCCAACGTCCTGACTTTC. Its protein is CASSLVLQGFGANVLTF.

This chain uses TRBV5-4 with TRBJ2-3; the D is unclear. V lost 1 base and J lost 4, with 7 bases in between. This CDR3 is built from 13 residues. Germline-derived CDR1 and CDR2 are SGHNT and YYREEE (reference sequence). The CDR3 DNA reads as TGTGCCAGCAGCTTGCCAGGCCCAGATACGCAGTATTTT. Protein: CASSLPGPDTQYF.

The chain couples TRBV29-1 to TRBJ1-4, with 9 bases matching TRBD1. The CDR3 is made up of 12 amino acids. Trimming removed 4 bases from V and 6 bases from J; junction bases left unmatched: 0. In germline, CDR1 is SQVTM, CDR2 ANQGSEA. The CDR3 coding sequence is TGCAGCGTTGGACAGGGGGATGAAAAACTGTTTTTT. This translates into CSVGQGDEKLFF.

The rearrangement uses TRBV29-1 and TRBJ2-7, with D possibly TRBD1 on 6 matching bases. The CDR3 sequence is 13 residues long. Trimming took off 4 bases at V and 6 bases at J, with 16 bases between the two ends. Germline CDR1 SQVTM, CDR2 ANQGSEA. This chain's CDR3 is CSVVRGSAGEQYF. The DNA for the CDR3 is TGCAGCGTTGTCAGGGGTTCGGCGGGCGAGCAGTACTTC.

This chain links TRBV28 with TRBJ1-5, with 9 bases aligning to TRBD1. The CDR3 extends over 17 amino acids. Germline CDR1 is MDHEN and CDR2 is SYDVKM. V dropped 5 bases and J dropped 1; count of bases not matched to a gene: 9. CDR3 coding DNA: TGTGCCAGCAGTCTGACCGGGACAGGGAAGAGCAATCAGCCCCAGCATTTT. Residues: CASSLTGTGKSNQPQHF.

This clone was observed a single time. This chain uses TRBV30 with TRBJ2-3; 13 bases map to TRBD2. CDR1 and CDR2 from the germline V gene are GTSNPN and SVGIG (reference sequence). The CDR3 has 16 amino acids. With V trimmed by 3 bases and J by 2 bases, 5 bases remained unmatched. The CDR3 nucleotides read TGTGCCTGGAGCCTCGGGACTAGCGGGGACACAGATACGCAGTATTTT. Its protein is CAWSLGTSGDTDTQYF. The variable domain in full, with the rest retrieved from reference TRBV30 and TRBJ2-3, is SQTIHQWPATLVQPVGSPLSLECTVEGTSNPNLYWYRQAAGRGLQLLFYSVGIGQISSEVPQNLSASRPQDRQFILSSKKLLLSDSGFYLCAWSLGTSGDTDTQYFGPGTRLTVL.

This clone has a single count. This sequence joins TRBV2 and TRBJ2-3; tentatively, D is TRBD2 (7 bases). V was trimmed by 6 bases and J by 2 bases, leaving 15 bases between them. The CDR3 loop spans 15 amino acids. Germline V gene sequence: CDR1 SNHLY, CDR2 FYNNEI. The CDR3 sequence is CASRRGGLYTDTQYF. The CDR3 DNA reads TGTGCCAGCAGAAGGGGGGGACTGTACACAGATACGCAGTATTTT.

The gene calls are TRBV5-8 and TRBJ1-4, with TRBD1 matching over 8 bases. There are 15 residues in the CDR3. Germline V gene lookup returns CDR1 SGHTS and CDR2 YDEGEE. The V and J ends lost 2 bases and 7 bases, in that order; junction bases with no gene match: 7. CDR3 in amino acids: CASSFDGTGGEKLFF. The CDR3 DNA reads TGTGCCAGCAGCTTCGACGGGACAGGAGGTGAAAAACTGTTTTTT.

V is TRBV6-4 and J is TRBJ2-1; 9 positions agree with TRBD2. Trimming removed 0 bases from V and 4 bases from J; junction bases left unmatched: 1. CDR1 and CDR2 (germline): MRHNA, SNTAGT. This CDR3 has 15 residues. This CDR3 reads CASSDSSGSYNEQFF. The CDR3 DNA reads TGTGCCAGCAGTGACTCTAGCGGGAGTTACAATGAGCAGTTCTTC.

CDR3 DNA: TGTGCCAGCAGCTTAGGACTAGCGGGAGCTGAGACCCAGTACTTC. Its protein is CASSLGLAGAETQYF. The J gene is TRBJ2-5, the V gene TRBV7-2; 12 nucleotides agree with TRBD2. The CDR3 consists of 15 residues. Trimming cost V 1 base and J 5 bases; bases outside gene matches: 2. CDR1 is SGHTA, CDR2 FQGNSA, per germline.

This clone was observed a single time. This chain uses TRBV9 with TRBJ1-2; possible D gene TRBD1, 6 bases. There are 15 residues in the CDR3. The V gene lost 3 bases and the J gene lost 3 bases, with 15 bases spanning the gap. CDR1 is SGDLS, CDR2 YYNGEE, per germline. The DNA of the CDR3 is TGTGCCAGCAGCGAATCAGGGGCGGGAGACTATGGCTACACCTTC. It codes for CASSESGAGDYGYTF.

The chain has TRBV28 and TRBJ2-7, with 7 bases identical to TRBD2. This CDR3 region has 16 residues. Trimming cost V 1 base and J 4 bases; bases outside gene matches: 10. The germline gives CDR1 MDHEN, CDR2 SYDVKM. Here the CDR3 DNA reads TGTGCCAGCAGTTTATCGGCGGGAGTTTCTACTTACGAGCAGTACTTC. Translated, it gives CASSLSAGVSTYEQYF. Looking up the rest from reference TRBV28 and TRBJ2-7 gives the full variable domain: DVKVTQSSRYLVKRTGEKVFLECVQDMDHENMFWYRQDPGLGLRLIYFSYDVKMKEKGDIPEGYSVSREKKERFSLILESASTNQTSMYLCASSLSAGVSTYEQYFGPGTRLTVT.

The rearrangement uses TRBV11-2 and TRBJ2-3; a weak D match, TRBD2 (5 bases). Germline CDR1 is SGHAT and CDR2 is FQNNGV. CDR3 length: 14 amino acids. The V end lost 0 bases, the J end lost 5 bases, and 9 bases lay between the germline ends. The chain's CDR3 is CASSLDAREDTQYF. The CDR3 region has the DNA TGTGCCAGCAGCTTAGATGCCCGGGAAGATACGCAGTATTTT.

The V and J genes are TRBV18 and TRBJ2-7; 13 nucleotides match TRBD2. The CDR3 sequence is 18 residues long. The junction had 19 bases not matched to a gene; V was cut back by 3 bases and J by 11 bases. Looked up from germline, CDR1 is KGHSH and CDR2 is LQKENI. In DNA, the CDR3 is TGTGCCAGCTCACCCGACATAAACCCGGGACTAGCGGGACCCGCAGAGTACTTC. Its protein is CASSPDINPGLAGPAEYF.

The chain couples TRBV21-1 to TRBJ2-4; the D call in the table, TRBD2, was not verified against the DNA. TRBV21-1 is recorded as a pseudogene. This CDR3 comprises 18 residues. The CDR3, as DNA: TGTGCCAGCCCCCGGAGAGGAACTAGCGGCCACACGGGAAACATTCAGTACTTC. It codes for CASPRRGTSGHTGNIQYF.

The gene calls are TRBV30 and TRBJ1-2, with D unresolved. Looked up from germline, CDR1 is GTSNPN and CDR2 is SVGIG (reference sequence). The CDR3 is 15 amino acids. V lost 0 bases and J lost 0, with 11 bases in between. The CDR3 sequence is CAWSVEVLTNYGYTF. CDR3 bases: TGTGCCTGGAGTGTAGAGGTTCTAACTAACTATGGCTACACCTTC.